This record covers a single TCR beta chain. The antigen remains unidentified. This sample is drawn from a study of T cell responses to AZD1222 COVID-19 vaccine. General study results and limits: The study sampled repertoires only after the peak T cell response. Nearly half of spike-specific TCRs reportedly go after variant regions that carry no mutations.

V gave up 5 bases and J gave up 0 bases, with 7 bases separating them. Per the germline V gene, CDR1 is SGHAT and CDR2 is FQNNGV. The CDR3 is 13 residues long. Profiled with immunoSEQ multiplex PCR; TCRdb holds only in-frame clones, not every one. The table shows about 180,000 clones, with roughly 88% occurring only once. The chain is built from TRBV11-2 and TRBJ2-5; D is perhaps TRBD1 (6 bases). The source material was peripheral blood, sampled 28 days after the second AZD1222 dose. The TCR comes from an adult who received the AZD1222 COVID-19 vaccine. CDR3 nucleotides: TGTGCCAGCAGCCGGGACAACCAAGAGACCCAGTACTTC. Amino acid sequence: CASSRDNQETQYF.